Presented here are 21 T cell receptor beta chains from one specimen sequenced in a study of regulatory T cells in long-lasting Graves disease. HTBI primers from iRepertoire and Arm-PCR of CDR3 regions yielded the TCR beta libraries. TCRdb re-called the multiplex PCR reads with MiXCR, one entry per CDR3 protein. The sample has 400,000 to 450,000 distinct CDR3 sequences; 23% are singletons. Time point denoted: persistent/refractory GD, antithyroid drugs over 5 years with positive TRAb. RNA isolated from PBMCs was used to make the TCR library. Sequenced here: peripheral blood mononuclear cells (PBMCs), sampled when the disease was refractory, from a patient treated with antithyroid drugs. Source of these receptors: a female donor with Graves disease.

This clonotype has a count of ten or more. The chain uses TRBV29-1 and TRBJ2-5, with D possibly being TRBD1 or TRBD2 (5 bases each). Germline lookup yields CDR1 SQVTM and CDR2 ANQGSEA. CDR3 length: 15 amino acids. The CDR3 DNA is TGCAGACTAAACGTACACTGGGGGAATCAAGAGACCCAGTACTTC. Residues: CRLNVHWGNQETQYF.

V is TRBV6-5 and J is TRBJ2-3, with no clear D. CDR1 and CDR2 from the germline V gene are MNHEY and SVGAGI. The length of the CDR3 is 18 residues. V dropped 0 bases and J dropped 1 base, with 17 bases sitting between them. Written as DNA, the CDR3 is TGTGCCAGCAGTTACTCTGGGCGGACCACTATGGGCACAGATACGCAGTATTTT. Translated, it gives CASSYSGRTTMGTDTQYF.

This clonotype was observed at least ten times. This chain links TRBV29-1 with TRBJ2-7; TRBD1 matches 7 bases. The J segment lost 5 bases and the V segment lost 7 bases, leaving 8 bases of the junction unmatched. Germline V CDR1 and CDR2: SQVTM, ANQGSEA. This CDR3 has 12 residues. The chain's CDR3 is CSGGTASDEQYF. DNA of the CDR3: TGCAGCGGGGGGACAGCCTCTGACGAGCAGTACTTC.

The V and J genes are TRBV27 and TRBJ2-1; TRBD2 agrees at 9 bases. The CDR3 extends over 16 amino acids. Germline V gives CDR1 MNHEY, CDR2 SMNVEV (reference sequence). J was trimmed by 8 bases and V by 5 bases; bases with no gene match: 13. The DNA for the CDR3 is TGTGCCAGCAGTCGGGGGACTAGCCCGAGGACTCATGAGCAGTTCTTC. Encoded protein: CASSRGTSPRTHEQFF.

The CDR3, as DNA: TGCAGCGTGGTAGTGGGACAGGGCTATGGCTACACCTTC. It codes for CSVVVGQGYGYTF. The chain carries TRBV29-1 and TRBJ1-2; TRBD1 aligns across 9 bases. CDR3 length: 13 amino acids. Germline trimming cut 6 bases from V and 4 bases from J; bases unmatched to any gene: 6. The germline CDR1 and CDR2 sequences are SQVTM and ANQGSEA.

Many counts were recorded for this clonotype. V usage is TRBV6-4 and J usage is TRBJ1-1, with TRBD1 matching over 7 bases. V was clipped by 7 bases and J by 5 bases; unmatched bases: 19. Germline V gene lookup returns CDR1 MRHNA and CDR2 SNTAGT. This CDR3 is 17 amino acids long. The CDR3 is CASTQDTTGLPGTEAFF. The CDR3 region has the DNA TGTGCCAGCACCCAGGACACGACAGGGCTCCCGGGAACTGAAGCTTTCTTT.

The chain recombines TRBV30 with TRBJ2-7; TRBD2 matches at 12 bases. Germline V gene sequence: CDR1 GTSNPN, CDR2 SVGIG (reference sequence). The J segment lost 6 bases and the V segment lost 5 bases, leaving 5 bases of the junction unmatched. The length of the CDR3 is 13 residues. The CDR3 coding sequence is TGTGCCTGGGGACTAGCGGGATGGACCGAGCAGTACTTC. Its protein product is CAWGLAGWTEQYF. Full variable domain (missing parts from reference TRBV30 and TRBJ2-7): SQTIHQWPATLVQPVGSPLSLECTVEGTSNPNLYWYRQAAGRGLQLLFYSVGIGQISSEVPQNLSASRPQDRQFILSSKKLLLSDSGFYLCAWGLAGWTEQYFGPGTRLTVT.

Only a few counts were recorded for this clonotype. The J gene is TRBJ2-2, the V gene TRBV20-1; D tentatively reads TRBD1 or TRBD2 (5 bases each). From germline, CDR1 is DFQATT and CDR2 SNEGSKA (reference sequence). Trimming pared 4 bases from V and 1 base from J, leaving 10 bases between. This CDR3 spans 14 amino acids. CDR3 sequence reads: CSAMPGRNTGELFF. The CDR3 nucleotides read TGCAGTGCTATGCCGGGACGGAACACCGGGGAGCTGTTTTTT.

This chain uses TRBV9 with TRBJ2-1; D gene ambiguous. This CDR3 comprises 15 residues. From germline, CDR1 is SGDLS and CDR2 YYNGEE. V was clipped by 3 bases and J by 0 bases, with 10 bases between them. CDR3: CASSGTLSSYNEQFF. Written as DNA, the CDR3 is TGTGCCAGCAGCGGAACACTGAGCTCCTACAATGAGCAGTTCTTC.

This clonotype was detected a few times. The CDR3 is CAWGSSGRETEAFF. DNA for the CDR3: TGTGCCTGGGGATCAAGCGGGCGGGAGACTGAAGCTTTCTTT. The J gene is TRBJ1-1, the V gene TRBV30; D remains ambiguous. Trimming stripped 5 bases from V and 5 bases from J, with 18 bases between. The CDR3 has 14 residues. Germline V lookup: CDR1 GTSNPN, CDR2 SVGIG (reference sequence).

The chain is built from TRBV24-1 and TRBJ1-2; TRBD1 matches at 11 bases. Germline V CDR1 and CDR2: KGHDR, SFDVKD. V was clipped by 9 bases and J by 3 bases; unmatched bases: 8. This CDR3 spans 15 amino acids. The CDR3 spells CATATGQGVDYGYTF. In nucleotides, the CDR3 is TGTGCCACCGCAACGGGACAGGGGGTAGACTATGGCTACACCTTC.

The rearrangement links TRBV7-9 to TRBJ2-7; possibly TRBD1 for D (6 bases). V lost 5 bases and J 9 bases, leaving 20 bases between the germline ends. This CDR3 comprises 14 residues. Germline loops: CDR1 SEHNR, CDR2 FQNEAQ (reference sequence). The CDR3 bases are TGTGCCAGCAGCCGAGCAGGGGACCGTTTTGGGCAGTACTTC. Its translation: CASSRAGDRFGQYF.

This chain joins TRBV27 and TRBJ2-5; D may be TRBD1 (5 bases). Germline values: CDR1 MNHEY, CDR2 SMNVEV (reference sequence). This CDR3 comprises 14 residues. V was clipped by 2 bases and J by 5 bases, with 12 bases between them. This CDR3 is CASSLRAGRETQYF. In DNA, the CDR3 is TGTGCCAGCAGTTTAAGAGCAGGGCGGGAGACCCAGTACTTC.

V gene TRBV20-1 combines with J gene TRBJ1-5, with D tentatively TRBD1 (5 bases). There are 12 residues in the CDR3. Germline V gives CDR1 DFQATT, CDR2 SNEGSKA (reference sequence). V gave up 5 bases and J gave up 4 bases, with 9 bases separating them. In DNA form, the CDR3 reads TGCAGTGCTCTTGGGACGAATCAGCCCCAGCATTTT. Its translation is CSALGTNQPQHF.

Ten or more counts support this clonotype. DNA for the CDR3: TGTGCCAGCAAGGGACAGGGGGCGTTCGAGACCCAGTACTTC. Translated, it gives CASKGQGAFETQYF. The J gene is TRBJ2-5, the V gene TRBV6-1, with 12 bases fitting TRBD1. CDR1 is MNHNS and CDR2 is SASEGT in the germline V gene. The CDR3 is 14 amino acids. Trimming cost V 7 bases and J 5 bases; bases outside gene matches: 5.

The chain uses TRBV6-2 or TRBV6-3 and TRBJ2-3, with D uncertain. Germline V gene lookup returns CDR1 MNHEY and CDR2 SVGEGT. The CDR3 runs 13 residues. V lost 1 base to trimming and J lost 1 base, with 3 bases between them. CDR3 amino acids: CASSYLGTDTQYF. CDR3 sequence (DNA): TGTGCCAGCAGTTACTTGGGCACAGATACGCAGTATTTT.

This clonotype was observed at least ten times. CDR3 amino acids: CASSLATGSDGYTF. The CDR3 bases are TGCGCCAGCAGCCTAGCCACAGGGTCCGATGGCTACACCTTC. V and J are TRBV5-1 and TRBJ1-2; tentative D call: TRBD1 (6 bases). Germline assignment: CDR1 SGHRS and CDR2 YFSETQ. Trimming took 4 bases from V and 6 from J, leaving 16 bases between them. The CDR3 totals 14 residues.

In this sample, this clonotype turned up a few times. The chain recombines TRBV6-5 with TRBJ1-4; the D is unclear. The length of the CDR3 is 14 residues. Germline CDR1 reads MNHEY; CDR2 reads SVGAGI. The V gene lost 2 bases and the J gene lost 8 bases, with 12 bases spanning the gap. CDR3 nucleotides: TGTGCCAGCAGTTACGGGCGGGCCGGGGAAAAACTGTTTTTT. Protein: CASSYGRAGEKLFF.

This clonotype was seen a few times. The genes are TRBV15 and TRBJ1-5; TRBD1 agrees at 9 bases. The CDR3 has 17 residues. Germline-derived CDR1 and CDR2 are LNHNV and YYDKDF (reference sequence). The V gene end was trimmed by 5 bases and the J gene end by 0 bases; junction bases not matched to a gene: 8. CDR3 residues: CATSGDRADHSNQPQHF. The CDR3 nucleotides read TGTGCCACCAGCGGGGACAGGGCAGATCATAGCAATCAGCCCCAGCATTTT.

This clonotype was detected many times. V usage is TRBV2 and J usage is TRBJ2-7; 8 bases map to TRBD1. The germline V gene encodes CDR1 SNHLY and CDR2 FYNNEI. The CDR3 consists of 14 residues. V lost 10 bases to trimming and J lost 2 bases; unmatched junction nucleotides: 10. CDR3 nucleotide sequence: TGTGCCATTTTAAACCGGGACAGGACCTACGAGCAGTACTTC. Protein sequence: CAILNRDRTYEQYF.

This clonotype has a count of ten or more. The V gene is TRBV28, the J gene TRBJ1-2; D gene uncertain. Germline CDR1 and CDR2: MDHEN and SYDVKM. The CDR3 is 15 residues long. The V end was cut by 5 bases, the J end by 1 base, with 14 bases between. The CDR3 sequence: CASSRNEVVNYGYTF. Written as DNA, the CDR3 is TGTGCCAGCAGTCGAAACGAGGTAGTTAACTATGGCTACACCTTC.